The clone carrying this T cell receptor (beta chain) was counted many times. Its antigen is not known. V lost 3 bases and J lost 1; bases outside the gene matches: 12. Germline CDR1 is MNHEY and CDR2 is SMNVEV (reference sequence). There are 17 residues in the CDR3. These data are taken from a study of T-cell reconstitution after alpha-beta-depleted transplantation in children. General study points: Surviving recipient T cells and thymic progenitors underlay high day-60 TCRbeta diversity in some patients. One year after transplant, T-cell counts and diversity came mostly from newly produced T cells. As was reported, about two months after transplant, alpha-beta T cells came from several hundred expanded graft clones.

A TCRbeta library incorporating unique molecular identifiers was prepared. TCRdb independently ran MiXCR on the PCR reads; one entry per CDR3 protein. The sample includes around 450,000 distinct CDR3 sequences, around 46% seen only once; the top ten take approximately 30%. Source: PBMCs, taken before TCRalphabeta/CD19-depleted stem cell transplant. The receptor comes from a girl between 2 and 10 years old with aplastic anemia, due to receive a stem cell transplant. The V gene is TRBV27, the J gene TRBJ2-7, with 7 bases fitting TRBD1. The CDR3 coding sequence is TGTGCCAGCAGTTTCTATAGGACAGGCCCCCTTTCCTACGAGCAGTACTTC. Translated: CASSFYRTGPLSYEQYF.